These 4 T cell receptor beta chains were all obtained from the same sample, sequenced in a study of post-analysis software for immune sequencing data. General study results and limits: Four or five TRBV segments, TRBV5-6, TRBV5-1 and TRBV20-1 among them, were found more frequent in patients than controls.

These receptors lack a known antigen. cDNA libraries of TCR beta carried unique molecular identifiers. TCRdb redid the calling of the PCR reads with MiXCR, one entry per CDR3 protein. The data hold around 250,000 distinct CDR3 sequences, with 36% observed a single time. Sequenced sample: blood. These TCRs come from a girl aged 10-17 years with multiple sclerosis.

This clonotype was observed many times. The J gene is TRBJ1-2, the V gene TRBV12-3 or TRBV12-4, with a weak D call TRBD1 (5 bases). The CDR3 spans 14 residues. The ends were cut back, 5 bases at V and 3 bases at J, with 13 bases in the middle. As DNA, the CDR3 is TGTGCCAGCAGTCCCAGACAGCTGTACTATGGCTACACCTTC. Translated: CASSPRQLYYGYTF.

At least ten counts were recorded for this clonotype. The chain combines TRBV5-1 with TRBJ2-5; D is uncertain. Germline V gives CDR1 SGHRS, CDR2 YFSETQ. The CDR3 extends over 14 amino acids. V was shortened by 0 bases and J by 3 bases, with 9 bases between the two germline ends. This chain's CDR3 is CASSLGPPKETQYF. CDR3 nucleotides: TGCGCCAGCAGCTTGGGTCCACCGAAAGAGACCCAGTACTTC.

Only a few counts were recorded for this clonotype. A much larger clone lies a single base off, so this may be a read error. The V gene is TRBV10-3, the J gene TRBJ2-3; 12 bases align to TRBD2. In germline, CDR1 is ENHRY, CDR2 SYGVKD. This CDR3 region has 16 residues. CDR3: CAIQTSGGRISDMQYF. CDR3 DNA: TGTGCCATTCAGACTAGCGGGGGCCGCATTTCAGATATGCAGTATTTT.

A word on this clonotype: Compared with germline, one end of the junction differs, possibly owing to a read error. CDR3 nucleotide sequence: TGTGCCGGCAGCTTACGACTAGCGGAAAACTACAATGAGCAGTTCTTC. This encodes CAGSLRLAENYNEQFF. V and J are TRBV11-2 and TRBJ2-1, with 9 bases that match TRBD2. The CDR3 has 16 residues. The germline V gene has CDR1 SGHAT and CDR2 FQNNGV.